These 12 T cell receptor beta chains were sequenced from one sample in a study of blood T cells in healthy people across ages. Alongside a J-beta primer mix, a sample-barcoded 5' primer served in a second PCR lasting roughly 6 to 11 cycles. TCRdb recomputed calls from the 5' RACE reads with MiXCR, one row per CDR3 protein. The data hold some 1.7 million distinct CDR3 sequences, with roughly 30% observed a single time. The specimen was blood. The source is a woman younger than 45 in good health.

This clonotype was observed a handful of times. This rearrangement joins TRBV5-1 to TRBJ2-1; 9 nucleotides match TRBD2. There are 16 residues in the CDR3. With 1 base clipped from V and 9 bases from J, the junction kept 11 bases outside the gene matches. The germline CDR1 and CDR2 sequences are SGHRS and YFSETQ. The DNA for the CDR3 is TGCGCCAGCAGCTTGAAGATTAGCGGGGGAGCGGCTGAGCAGTTCTTC. Translation gives CASSLKISGGAAEQFF.

The J gene is TRBJ1-2, the V gene TRBV7-2; D is unresolved. The ends were cut back, 3 bases at V and 0 bases at J, with 14 bases in the middle. CDR1 is SGHTA and CDR2 is FQGNSA in the germline V gene. CDR3 length: 16 residues. Here the CDR3 reads CASSLDRSDANYGYTF. Here the CDR3 DNA reads TGTGCCAGCAGCTTGGACCGTTCTGATGCTAACTATGGCTACACCTTC.

A few counts support this clonotype. V is TRBV6-1 and J is TRBJ2-1; 7 bases align to TRBD1. Germline lookup yields CDR1 MNHNS and CDR2 SASEGT. The ends lost 6 bases at V and 2 bases at J; junction bases unmatched: 7. The CDR3 extends over 15 amino acids. CDR3 coding DNA: TGTGCCAGCAGGCTGACAGGGAAGGCCTACAATGAGCAGTTCTTC. Its protein product is CASRLTGKAYNEQFF.

This clonotype was counted only a few times. The genes are TRBV6-5 and TRBJ1-5; D remains ambiguous. The CDR3 sequence is 14 residues long. V shed 2 bases and J shed 4 bases, with 9 bases lying between them. Germline V gives CDR1 MNHEY, CDR2 SVGAGI. The CDR3 spells CASSYAGENQPQHF. CDR3 DNA: TGTGCCAGCAGTTACGCCGGGGAGAATCAGCCCCAGCATTTT.

This clonotype has a count of ten or more. The genes are TRBV5-1 and TRBJ2-3; 8 bases align to TRBD2. V lost 6 bases, J lost 3 bases, and 9 bases stayed unmatched. Germline-derived CDR1 and CDR2 are SGHRS and YFSETQ. This CDR3 is 15 amino acids long. CDR3 in DNA: TGCGCCAGCAAGTCGGGAGGGAAGGTAACAGATACGCAGTATTTT. Protein: CASKSGGKVTDTQYF.

This clonotype came up a few times. The V call is TRBV29-1, the J call TRBJ2-1; no clear D gene. The better agreement between TRBJ2-7 and the DNA end casts doubt on the J call. Germline loops: CDR1 SQVTM, CDR2 ANQGSEA. The CDR3 runs to 18 residues. The DNA for the CDR3 is TGCAGCGTTGACAAGACAACAAGGGTTTCCTTCTCCTACAATGAGCAGTACTTC. Protein: CSVDKTTRVSFSYNEQYF.

This clonotype was found once. V gene TRBV27 combines with J gene TRBJ2-1; 10 nucleotides match TRBD1. Losses at the gene ends were 6 bases for V and 6 bases for J; bases not matched to a gene: 11. The CDR3 length is 16 residues. From germline, CDR1 is MNHEY and CDR2 SMNVEV (reference sequence). The CDR3 here is CASSPWTGGFSNEQFF. The CDR3 DNA is TGTGCCAGCAGCCCGTGGACAGGGGGTTTTAGCAATGAGCAGTTCTTC.

This chain connects TRBV7-9 to TRBJ1-2; the match to TRBD1 covers 7 bases. CDR3 length: 16 amino acids. Germline loops: CDR1 SEHNR, CDR2 FQNEAQ (reference sequence). V lost 7 bases, J lost 3 bases, and 14 bases stayed unmatched. CDR3: CASTESYRGSDYGYTF. As DNA, the CDR3 is TGTGCCAGCACCGAGTCCTACAGGGGCTCGGACTATGGCTACACCTTC.

The table lists this clonotype with a few counts. The chain employs TRBV3-1 and TRBJ2-1; TRBD2 aligns across 11 bases. Germline CDR1 LGHDT, CDR2 YNNKEL (reference sequence). V shed 6 bases and J 5 bases; nucleotides not matched to a gene: 9. The CDR3 runs to 16 residues. The DNA of the CDR3 is TGTGCCAGCAGTGGGTTAGCGGGGGGGCCTAACAATGAGCAGTTCTTC. This encodes CASSGLAGGPNNEQFF.

At least ten counts were recorded for this clonotype. The chain is built from TRBV11-2 and TRBJ2-7, with D perhaps matching TRBD1 or TRBD2 (6 bases each). The CDR3 runs 17 residues. Trimming shortened V by 2 bases and J by 7 bases, and 24 bases separated the two germline ends. Germline CDR1 reads SGHAT; CDR2 reads FQNNGV. CDR3 protein: CASSLTPTGGANSEQYF. The DNA of the CDR3 is TGTGCCAGCAGCTTAACCCCAACCGGGGGCGCGAATAGTGAGCAGTACTTC.

V and J are TRBV6-1 and TRBJ1-1; the D is unclear. Trimming removed 7 bases at V and 3 bases at J, with 12 bases between. The CDR3 loop spans 13 amino acids. The germline V gene encodes CDR1 MNHNS and CDR2 SASEGT. The CDR3 DNA sequence: TGTGCCAGCAATGGGAATCCCCACACTGAAGCTTTCTTT. Amino acids: CASNGNPHTEAFF.

This clonotype was counted many times. The chain combines TRBV9 with TRBJ2-7; the D gene could be TRBD1 or TRBD2 (6 bases each). Per germline, CDR1 SGDLS and CDR2 YYNGEE. The CDR3 consists of 15 residues. V was cut by 0 bases and J by 0 bases, with 10 bases left in between. CDR3 sequence: CASSVEGGDSYEQYF. CDR3 bases: TGTGCCAGCAGCGTAGAGGGGGGTGACTCCTACGAGCAGTACTTC.